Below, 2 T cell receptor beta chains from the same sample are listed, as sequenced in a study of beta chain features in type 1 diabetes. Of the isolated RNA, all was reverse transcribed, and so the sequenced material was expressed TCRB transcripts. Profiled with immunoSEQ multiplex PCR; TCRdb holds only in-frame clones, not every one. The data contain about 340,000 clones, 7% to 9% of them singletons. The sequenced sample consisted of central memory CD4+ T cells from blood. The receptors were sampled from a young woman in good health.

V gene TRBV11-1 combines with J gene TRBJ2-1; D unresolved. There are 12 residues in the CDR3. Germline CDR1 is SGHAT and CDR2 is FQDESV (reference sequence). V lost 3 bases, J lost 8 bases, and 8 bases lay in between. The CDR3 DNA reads TGTGCCAGCAGCTTGTTCAGCTATGAGCAGTTCTTC. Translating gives CASSLFSYEQFF.

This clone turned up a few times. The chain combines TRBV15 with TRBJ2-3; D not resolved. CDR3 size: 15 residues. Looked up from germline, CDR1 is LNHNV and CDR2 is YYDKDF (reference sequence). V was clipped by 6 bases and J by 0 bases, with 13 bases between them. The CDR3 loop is CATSTWYSSTDTQYF. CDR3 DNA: TGTGCCACCAGTACCTGGTATTCTAGCACAGATACGCAGTATTTT. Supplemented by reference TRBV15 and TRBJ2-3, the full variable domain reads DAMVIQNPRYQVTQFGKPVTLSCSQTLNHNVMYWYQQKSSQAPKLLFHYYDKDFNNEADTPDNFQSRRPNTSFCFLDIRSPGLGDTAMYLCATSTWYSSTDTQYFGPGTRLTVL.